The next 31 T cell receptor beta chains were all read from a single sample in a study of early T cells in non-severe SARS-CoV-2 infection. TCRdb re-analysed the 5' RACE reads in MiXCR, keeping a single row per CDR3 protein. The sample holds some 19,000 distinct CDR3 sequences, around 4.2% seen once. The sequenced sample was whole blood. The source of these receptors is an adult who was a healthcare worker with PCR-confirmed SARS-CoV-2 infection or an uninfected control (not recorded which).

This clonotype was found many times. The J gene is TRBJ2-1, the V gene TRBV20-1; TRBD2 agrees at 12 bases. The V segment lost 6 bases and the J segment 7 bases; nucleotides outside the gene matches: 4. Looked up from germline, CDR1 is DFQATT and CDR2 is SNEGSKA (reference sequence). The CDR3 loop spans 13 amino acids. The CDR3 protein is CSAPTSGGNEQFF. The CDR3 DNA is TGCAGTGCCCCGACTAGCGGGGGTAATGAGCAGTTCTTC.

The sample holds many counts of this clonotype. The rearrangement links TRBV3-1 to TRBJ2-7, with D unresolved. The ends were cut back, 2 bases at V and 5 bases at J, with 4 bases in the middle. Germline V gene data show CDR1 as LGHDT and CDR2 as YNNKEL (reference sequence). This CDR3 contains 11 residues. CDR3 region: CASSQRHEQYF. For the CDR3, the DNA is TGTGCCAGCAGCCAACGCCACGAGCAGTACTTC.

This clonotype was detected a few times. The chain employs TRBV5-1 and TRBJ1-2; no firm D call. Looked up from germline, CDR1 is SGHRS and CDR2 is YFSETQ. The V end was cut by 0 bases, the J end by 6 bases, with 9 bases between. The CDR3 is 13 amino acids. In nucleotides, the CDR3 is TGCGCCAGCAGCTTGGGGGGTGTTAATGGCTACACCTTC. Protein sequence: CASSLGGVNGYTF.

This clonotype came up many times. This chain's CDR3 is CSGGQGRSKQYF. The CDR3 bases are TGCAGTGGAGGACAGGGGCGAAGCAAGCAGTACTTC. The chain joins TRBV20-1 to TRBJ2-7, with TRBD1 matching 9 bases. Trimming at V came to 7 bases and at J to 8 bases, leaving 9 bases not matched to a gene. CDR1 DFQATT and CDR2 SNEGSKA come from the germline V gene (reference sequence). The CDR3 is 12 residues long.

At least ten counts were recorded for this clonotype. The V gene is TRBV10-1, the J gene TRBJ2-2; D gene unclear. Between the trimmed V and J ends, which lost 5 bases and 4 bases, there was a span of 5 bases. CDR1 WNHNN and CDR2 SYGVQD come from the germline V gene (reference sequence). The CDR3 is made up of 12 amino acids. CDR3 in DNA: TGCGCCAGCAGTCTCGGCACCGGGGAGCTGTTTTTT. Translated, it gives CASSLGTGELFF.

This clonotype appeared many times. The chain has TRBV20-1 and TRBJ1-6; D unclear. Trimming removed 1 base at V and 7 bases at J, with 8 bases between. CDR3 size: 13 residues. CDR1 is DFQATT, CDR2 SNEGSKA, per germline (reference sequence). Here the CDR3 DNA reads TGCAGTGCTAGAGTTAGGGAAAATTCACCCCTCCACTTT. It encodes CSARVRENSPLHF.

The CDR3 is CASSTPPGGRNEQFF. Written as DNA, the CDR3 is TGTGCCAGTAGTACCCCCCCGGGGGGCAGGAATGAGCAGTTCTTC. The rearrangement joins TRBV19 to TRBJ2-1; possible D gene TRBD2, 7 bases. CDR1 is LNHDA and CDR2 is SQIVND in the germline V gene (reference sequence). Trimming removed 4 bases at V and 7 bases at J, with 17 bases between. The CDR3 runs 15 residues.

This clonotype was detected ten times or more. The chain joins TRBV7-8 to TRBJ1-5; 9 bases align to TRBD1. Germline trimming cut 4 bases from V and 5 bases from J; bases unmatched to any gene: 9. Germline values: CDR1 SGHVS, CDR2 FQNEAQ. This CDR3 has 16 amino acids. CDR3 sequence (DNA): TGTGCCAGCAGCTCCCTTCAAGGGACAGGGTATCAGCCCCAGCATTTT. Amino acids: CASSSLQGTGYQPQHF.

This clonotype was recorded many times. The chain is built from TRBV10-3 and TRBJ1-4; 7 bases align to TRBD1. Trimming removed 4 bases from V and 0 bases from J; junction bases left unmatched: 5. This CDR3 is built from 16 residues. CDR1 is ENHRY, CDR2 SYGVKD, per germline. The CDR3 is CAISATGPATNEKLFF. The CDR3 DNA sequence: TGTGCCATCAGTGCGACAGGGCCCGCAACTAATGAAAAACTGTTTTTT.

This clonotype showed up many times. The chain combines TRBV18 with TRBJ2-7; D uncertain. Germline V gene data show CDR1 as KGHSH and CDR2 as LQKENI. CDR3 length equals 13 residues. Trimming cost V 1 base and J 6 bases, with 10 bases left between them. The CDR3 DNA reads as TGTGCCAGCTCACCACTCACCCCCCTCGAGCAGTACTTC. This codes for CASSPLTPLEQYF.

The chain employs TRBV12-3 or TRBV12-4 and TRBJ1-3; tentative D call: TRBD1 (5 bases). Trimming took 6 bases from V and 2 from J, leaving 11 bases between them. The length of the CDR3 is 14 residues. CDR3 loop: CASRQRGAGNTIYF. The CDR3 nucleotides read TGTGCCAGCAGGCAGAGGGGAGCTGGAAACACCATATATTTT.

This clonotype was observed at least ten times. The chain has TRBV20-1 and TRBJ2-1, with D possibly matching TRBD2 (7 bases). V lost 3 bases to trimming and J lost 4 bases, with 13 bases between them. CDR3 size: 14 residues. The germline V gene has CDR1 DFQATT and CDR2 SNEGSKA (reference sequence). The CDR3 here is CSARGGGDYNEQFF. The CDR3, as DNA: TGCAGTGCTAGGGGCGGGGGCGATTACAATGAGCAGTTCTTC.

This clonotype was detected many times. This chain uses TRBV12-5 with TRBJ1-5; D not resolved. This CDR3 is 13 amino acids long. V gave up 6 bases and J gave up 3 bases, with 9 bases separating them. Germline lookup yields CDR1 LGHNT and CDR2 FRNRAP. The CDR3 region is CASGEGFNQPQHF. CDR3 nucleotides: TGTGCTAGTGGAGAAGGGTTCAATCAGCCCCAGCATTTT. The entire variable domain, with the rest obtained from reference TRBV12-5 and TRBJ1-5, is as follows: DARVTQTPRHKVTEMGQEVTMRCQPILGHNTVFWYRQTMMQGLELLAYFRNRAPLDDSGMPKDRFSAEMPDATLATLKIQPSEPRDSAVYFCASGEGFNQPQHFGDGTRLSIL.

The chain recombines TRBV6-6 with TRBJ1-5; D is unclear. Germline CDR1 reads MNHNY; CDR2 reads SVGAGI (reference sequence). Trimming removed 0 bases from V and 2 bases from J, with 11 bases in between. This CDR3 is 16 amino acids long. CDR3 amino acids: CASSYSEDLGNQPQHF. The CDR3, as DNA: TGTGCCAGCAGTTACTCAGAGGATTTGGGCAATCAGCCCCAGCATTTT.

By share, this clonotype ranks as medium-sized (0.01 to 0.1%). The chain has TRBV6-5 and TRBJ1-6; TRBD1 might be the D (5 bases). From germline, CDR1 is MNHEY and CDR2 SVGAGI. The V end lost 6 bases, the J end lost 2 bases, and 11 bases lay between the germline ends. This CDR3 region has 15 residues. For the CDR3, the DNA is TGTGCCAGCAGCTCCGGGGGAACCTATAATTCACCCCTCCACTTT. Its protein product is CASSSGGTYNSPLHF.

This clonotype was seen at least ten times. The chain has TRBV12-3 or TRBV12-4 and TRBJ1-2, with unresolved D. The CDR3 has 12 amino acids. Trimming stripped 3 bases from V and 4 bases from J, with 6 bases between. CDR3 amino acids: CASSFRVYGYTF. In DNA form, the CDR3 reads TGTGCCAGCAGTTTTAGAGTCTATGGCTACACCTTC.

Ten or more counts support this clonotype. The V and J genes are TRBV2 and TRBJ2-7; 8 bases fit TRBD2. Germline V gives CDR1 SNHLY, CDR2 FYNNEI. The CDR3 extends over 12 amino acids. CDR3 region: CASGDSNYEQYF. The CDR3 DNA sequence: TGTGCTAGCGGGGACTCTAATTACGAGCAGTACTTC.

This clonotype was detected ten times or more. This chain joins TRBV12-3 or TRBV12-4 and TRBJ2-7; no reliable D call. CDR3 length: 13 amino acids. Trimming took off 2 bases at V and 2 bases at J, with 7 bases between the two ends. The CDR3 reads CASSLPTTYEQYF. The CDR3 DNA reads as TGTGCCAGCAGTTTACCAACCACCTACGAGCAGTACTTC.

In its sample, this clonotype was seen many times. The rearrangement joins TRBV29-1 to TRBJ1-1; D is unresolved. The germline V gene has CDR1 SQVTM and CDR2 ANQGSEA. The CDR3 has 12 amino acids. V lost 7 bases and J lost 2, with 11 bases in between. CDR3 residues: CSAGDSNTEAFF. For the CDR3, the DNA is TGCAGCGCTGGGGATTCCAACACTGAAGCTTTCTTT.

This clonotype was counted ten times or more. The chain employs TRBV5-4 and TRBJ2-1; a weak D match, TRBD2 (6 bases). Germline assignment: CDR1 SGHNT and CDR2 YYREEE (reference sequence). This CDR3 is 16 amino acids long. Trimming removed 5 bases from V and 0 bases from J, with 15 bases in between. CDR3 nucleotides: TGTGCCAGCAGAGCCCGGGACTCGAGCTCCTACAATGAGCAGTTCTTC. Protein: CASRARDSSSYNEQFF.

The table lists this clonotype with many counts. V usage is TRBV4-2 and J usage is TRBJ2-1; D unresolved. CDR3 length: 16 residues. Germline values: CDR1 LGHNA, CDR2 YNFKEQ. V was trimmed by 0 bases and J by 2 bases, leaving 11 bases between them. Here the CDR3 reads CASSQEGRTTYNEQFF. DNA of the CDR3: TGTGCCAGCAGCCAAGAGGGCCGTACCACCTACAATGAGCAGTTCTTC.

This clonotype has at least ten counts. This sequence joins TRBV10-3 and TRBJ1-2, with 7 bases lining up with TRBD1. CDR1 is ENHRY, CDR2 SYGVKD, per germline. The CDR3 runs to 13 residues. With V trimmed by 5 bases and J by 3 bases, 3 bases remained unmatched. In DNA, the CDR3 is TGTGCCATCAGTCCGCAGGGGGACTATGGCTACACCTTC. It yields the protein CAISPQGDYGYTF.

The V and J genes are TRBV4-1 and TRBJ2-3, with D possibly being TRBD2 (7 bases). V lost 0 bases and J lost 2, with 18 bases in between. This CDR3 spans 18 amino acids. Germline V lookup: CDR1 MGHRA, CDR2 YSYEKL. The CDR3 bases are TGCGCCAGCAGCCAAGATTTCCGGGGGGCCCTTTACACAGATACGCAGTATTTT. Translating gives CASSQDFRGALYTDTQYF.

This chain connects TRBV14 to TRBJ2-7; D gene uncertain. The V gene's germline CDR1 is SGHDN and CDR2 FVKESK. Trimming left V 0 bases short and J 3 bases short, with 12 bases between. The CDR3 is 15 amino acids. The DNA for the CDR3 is TGTGCCAGCAGCCAAGAAGGCGGCCCCAGCTACGAGCAGTACTTC. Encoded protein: CASSQEGGPSYEQYF.

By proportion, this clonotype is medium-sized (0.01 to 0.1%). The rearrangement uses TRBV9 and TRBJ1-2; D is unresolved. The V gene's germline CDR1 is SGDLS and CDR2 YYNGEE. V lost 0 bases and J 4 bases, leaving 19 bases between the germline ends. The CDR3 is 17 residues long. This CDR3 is CASSVVLRPTAGYGYTF. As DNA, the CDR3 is TGTGCCAGCAGCGTAGTCCTTAGGCCCACCGCGGGCTATGGCTACACCTTC.

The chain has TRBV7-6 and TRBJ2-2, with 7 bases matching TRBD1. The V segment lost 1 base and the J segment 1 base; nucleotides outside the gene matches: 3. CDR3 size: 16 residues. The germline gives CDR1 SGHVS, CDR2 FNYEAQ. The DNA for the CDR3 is TGTGCCAGCAGCTTAGGAGGGGGCCAGAACACCGGGGAGCTGTTTTTT. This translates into CASSLGGGQNTGELFF. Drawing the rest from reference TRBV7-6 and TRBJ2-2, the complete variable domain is GAGVSQSPRYKVTKRGQDVALRCDPISGHVSLYWYRQALGQGPEFLTYFNYEAQQDKSGLPNDRFSAERPEGSISTLTIQRTEQRDSAMYRCASSLGGGQNTGELFFGEGSRLTVL.

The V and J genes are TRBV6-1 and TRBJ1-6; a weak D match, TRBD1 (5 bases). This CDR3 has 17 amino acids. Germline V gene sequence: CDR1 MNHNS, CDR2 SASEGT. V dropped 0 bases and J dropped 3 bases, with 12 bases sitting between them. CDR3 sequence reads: CASSEASRQSYNSPLHF. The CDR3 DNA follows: TGTGCCAGCAGTGAAGCGTCACGACAGAGCTATAATTCACCCCTCCACTTT.

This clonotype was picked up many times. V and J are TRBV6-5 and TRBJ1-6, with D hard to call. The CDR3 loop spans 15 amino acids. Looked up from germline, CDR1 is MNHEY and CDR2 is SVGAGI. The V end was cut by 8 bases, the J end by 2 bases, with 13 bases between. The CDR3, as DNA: TGTGCCAGCTCCCGTTCAGAGCCCTATAATTCACCCCTCCACTTT. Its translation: CASSRSEPYNSPLHF.

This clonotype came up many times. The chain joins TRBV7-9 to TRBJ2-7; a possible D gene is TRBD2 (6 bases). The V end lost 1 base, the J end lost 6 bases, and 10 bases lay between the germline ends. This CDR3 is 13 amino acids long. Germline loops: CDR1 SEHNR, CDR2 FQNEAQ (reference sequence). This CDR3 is CASSLEGGGEQYF. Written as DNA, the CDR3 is TGTGCCAGCAGCTTAGAGGGAGGCGGCGAGCAGTACTTC.

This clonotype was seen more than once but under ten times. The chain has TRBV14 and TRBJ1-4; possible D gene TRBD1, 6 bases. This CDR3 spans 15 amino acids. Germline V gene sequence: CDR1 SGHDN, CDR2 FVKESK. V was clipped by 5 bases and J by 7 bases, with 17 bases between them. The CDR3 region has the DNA TGTGCCAGCAGCTCTTACCAGGGGACGAGTGAAAAACTGTTTTTT. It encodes CASSSYQGTSEKLFF.

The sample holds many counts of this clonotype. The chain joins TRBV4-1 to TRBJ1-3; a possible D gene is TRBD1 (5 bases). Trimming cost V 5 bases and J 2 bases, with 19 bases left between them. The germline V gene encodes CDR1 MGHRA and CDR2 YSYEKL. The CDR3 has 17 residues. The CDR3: CASSEAQGRVAGNTIYF. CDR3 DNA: TGCGCCAGCAGCGAGGCTCAGGGTAGGGTGGCTGGAAACACCATATATTTT.